These T cell receptor beta chains were read from a single sample in a study of blood T cell repertoires in COVID-19. Profiling relied on immunoSEQ multiplex PCR, and the TCRdb table lists in-frame clones only, not all of them. Counted here are 25,000 to 35,000 clones, about 84% occurring once; the ten biggest clones make up roughly 15%. The sample taken for sequencing was peripheral blood. The receptors originated from a woman between 55 and 75 years old with acute or convalescent COVID-19. The CDR3 runs from the conserved cysteine through the conserved F or W. The order of the fields is J gene, CDR3 length, V gene, D gene, clone size, CDR3 protein, CDR3 DNA. The D gene is left open where the match is weak. Rows may omit the clone size; those that give it use once, few, many or a size class.

J gene: TRBJ2-7
CDR3 length: 15
V gene: TRBV7-9
D gene: -
clone size: -
CDR3 protein: CASSLWVGQSYEQYF
CDR3 DNA: TGTGCCAGCAGTCTATGGGTGGGGCAAAGCTACGAGCAGTACTTC

J gene: TRBJ2-5
CDR3 length: 11
V gene: TRBV20-1
D gene: -
clone size: -
CDR3 protein: CSAWSQGTQYF
CDR3 DNA: TGCAGTGCTTGGTCCCAGGGGACCCAGTACTTC

J gene: TRBJ1-2
CDR3 length: 15
V gene: TRBV5-6
D gene: -
clone size: -
CDR3 protein: CASSLAAGGPGGYTF
CDR3 DNA: TGTGCCAGCAGCCTGGCTGCGGGGGGACCGGGTGGCTACACCTTC

J gene: TRBJ1-3
CDR3 length: 14
V gene: TRBV11-2
D gene: -
clone size: -
CDR3 protein: CASNRGDPGNTIYF
CDR3 DNA: TGTGCCAGCAACCGGGGTGATCCCGGAAACACCATATATTTT

J gene: TRBJ1-2
CDR3 length: 14
V gene: TRBV2
D gene: -
clone size: -
CDR3 protein: CASSGDHRVGGYTF
CDR3 DNA: TGTGCCAGCAGTGGGGACCACAGGGTAGGGGGCTACACCTTC

J gene: TRBJ2-5
CDR3 length: 15
V gene: TRBV30
D gene: -
clone size: -
CDR3 protein: CAWTRLGLLQETQYF
CDR3 DNA: TGTGCCTGGACTAGACTGGGACTCCTTCAAGAGACCCAGTACTTC

J gene: TRBJ2-5
CDR3 length: 14
V gene: TRBV29-1
D gene: TRBD2
clone size: -
CDR3 protein: CSVQLAGAQETQYF
CDR3 DNA: TGCAGCGTCCAACTAGCGGGGGCCCAAGAGACCCAGTACTTC

J gene: TRBJ1-1
CDR3 length: 17
V gene: TRBV5-1
D gene: TRBD1
clone size: -
CDR3 protein: CASSLLATGGFDTEAFF
CDR3 DNA: TGCGCCAGCAGCTTGCTGGCGACAGGGGGCTTCGACACTGAAGCTTTCTTT

J gene: TRBJ2-2
CDR3 length: 15
V gene: TRBV2
D gene: TRBD1
clone size: once
CDR3 protein: CASSAEGARTGELFF
CDR3 DNA: TGTGCCAGCAGTGCCGAGGGGGCGCGCACCGGGGAGCTGTTTTTT

J gene: TRBJ1-5
CDR3 length: 11
V gene: TRBV2
D gene: TRBD1
clone size: -
CDR3 protein: CASSGQGEQHF
CDR3 DNA: TGTGCCAGCAGTGGACAGGGCGAACAGCATTTT

J gene: TRBJ1-1
CDR3 length: 15
V gene: TRBV7-2
D gene: -
clone size: -
CDR3 protein: CASSLVPGVNTEAFF
CDR3 DNA: TGTGCCAGCAGCTTAGTGCCAGGGGTGAACACTGAAGCTTTCTTT

J gene: TRBJ2-3
CDR3 length: 16
V gene: TRBV7-9
D gene: TRBD2
clone size: -
CDR3 protein: CASSQTSGPGTDTQYF
CDR3 DNA: TGTGCCAGCAGCCAGACTAGCGGCCCGGGGACAGATACGCAGTATTTT

J gene: TRBJ2-5
CDR3 length: 11
V gene: TRBV6-5
D gene: -
clone size: few
CDR3 protein: CANGEEETQYF
CDR3 DNA: TGTGCCAACGGAGAGGAAGAGACCCAGTACTTC

J gene: TRBJ1-2
CDR3 length: 16
V gene: TRBV3-1/TRBV3-2
D gene: -
clone size: few
CDR3 protein: CASSPLRGLANYGYTF
CDR3 DNA: TGTGCCAGCAGCCCCCTTCGCGGCTTGGCTAACTATGGCTACACCTTC

J gene: TRBJ1-3
CDR3 length: 12
V gene: TRBV7-8
D gene: -
clone size: -
CDR3 protein: CASSRGENTIYF
CDR3 DNA: TGTGCCAGCAGCCGCGGGGAGAACACCATATATTTT

J gene: TRBJ2-3
CDR3 length: 18
V gene: TRBV24-1
D gene: -
clone size: -
CDR3 protein: CATSDLGAGIYSTDTQYF
CDR3 DNA: TGTGCCACCAGTGATTTGGGCGCAGGAATCTATAGCACAGATACGCAGTATTTT

J gene: TRBJ1-3
CDR3 length: 14
V gene: TRBV4-1
D gene: -
clone size: -
CDR3 protein: CASGDPTRGNTIYF
CDR3 DNA: TGCGCCAGCGGAGACCCCACACGTGGAAACACCATATATTTT

J gene: TRBJ2-3
CDR3 length: 15
V gene: TRBV6-1
D gene: TRBD2
clone size: once
CDR3 protein: CASSETAGGTDTQYF
CDR3 DNA: TGTGCCAGCAGTGAAACGGCGGGGGGCACAGATACGCAGTATTTT

J gene: TRBJ1-6
CDR3 length: 12
V gene: TRBV14
D gene: -
clone size: -
CDR3 protein: CASSHNNSPLHF
CDR3 DNA: TGTGCCAGCAGCCATAATAATTCACCCCTCCACTTT

J gene: TRBJ1-1
CDR3 length: 12
V gene: TRBV5-1
D gene: TRBD1
clone size: -
CDR3 protein: CATKTGDTEAFF
CDR3 DNA: TGCGCCACCAAGACAGGGGACACTGAAGCTTTCTTT

J gene: TRBJ2-7
CDR3 length: 12
V gene: TRBV5-5
D gene: -
clone size: -
CDR3 protein: CASTRDSYEQYF
CDR3 DNA: TGTGCCAGCACTCGAGACAGCTACGAGCAGTACTTC

J gene: TRBJ2-1
CDR3 length: 14
V gene: TRBV11-2
D gene: -
clone size: -
CDR3 protein: CASSPITGYNEQFF
CDR3 DNA: TGTGCCAGCAGCCCAATCACGGGTTACAATGAGCAGTTCTTC

J gene: TRBJ2-2
CDR3 length: 17
V gene: TRBV24-1
D gene: TRBD1
clone size: -
CDR3 protein: CATSPTSGQGAGGELFF
CDR3 DNA: TGTGCCACCAGCCCCACCTCGGGACAGGGGGCCGGCGGGGAGCTGTTTTTT

J gene: TRBJ1-1
CDR3 length: 17
V gene: TRBV15
D gene: -
clone size: -
CDR3 protein: CATSREGRGRSNTEAFF
CDR3 DNA: TGTGCCACCAGCAGAGAGGGCAGGGGCCGCTCGAACACTGAAGCTTTCTTT

J gene: TRBJ1-1
CDR3 length: 13
V gene: TRBV18
D gene: -
clone size: few
CDR3 protein: CASREGENTEAFF
CDR3 DNA: TGTGCCAGCCGGGAGGGGGAGAACACTGAAGCTTTCTTT

J gene: TRBJ1-5
CDR3 length: 19
V gene: TRBV21-1
D gene: -
clone size: few
CDR3 protein: CASSPPEGQGVGRNQPQHF
CDR3 DNA: TGTGCCAGCAGCCCGCCCGAGGGACAGGGTGTGGGACGCAATCAGCCCCAGCATTTT

J gene: TRBJ1-4
CDR3 length: 13
V gene: TRBV30
D gene: TRBD1
clone size: -
CDR3 protein: CAWSAHRGEKLFF
CDR3 DNA: TGTGCCTGGAGTGCCCACAGGGGAGAAAAACTGTTTTTT

J gene: TRBJ1-5
CDR3 length: 15
V gene: TRBV19
D gene: -
clone size: few
CDR3 protein: CASSQGGASNQPQHF
CDR3 DNA: TGTGCCAGTAGCCAAGGGGGGGCGAGCAATCAGCCCCAGCATTTT

J gene: TRBJ2-6
CDR3 length: 17
V gene: TRBV19
D gene: TRBD1
clone size: few
CDR3 protein: CASSSSTGSSGANVLTF
CDR3 DNA: TGTGCCAGTAGTTCCTCGACAGGGAGCTCTGGGGCCAACGTCCTGACTTTC

J gene: TRBJ2-1
CDR3 length: 17
V gene: TRBV5-6
D gene: -
clone size: -
CDR3 protein: CASSLGGGTTGWNEQFF
CDR3 DNA: TGTGCCAGCAGCTTGGGGGGTGGGACTACAGGGTGGAATGAGCAGTTCTTC

J gene: TRBJ2-5
CDR3 length: 16
V gene: TRBV6-1
D gene: TRBD2
clone size: -
CDR3 protein: CASSASPSGGTETQYF
CDR3 DNA: TGTGCCAGCAGTGCTTCCCCTAGCGGGGGTACAGAGACCCAGTACTTC

J gene: TRBJ2-2
CDR3 length: 20
V gene: TRBV9
D gene: TRBD2
clone size: -
CDR3 protein: CASSVAPSGGITPSTGELFF
CDR3 DNA: TGTGCCAGCAGCGTAGCGCCTAGCGGGGGGATCACCCCGAGCACCGGGGAGCTGTTTTTT

J gene: TRBJ2-7
CDR3 length: 13
V gene: TRBV5-1
D gene: -
clone size: once
CDR3 protein: CATGKDSGYEQYF
CDR3 DNA: TGCGCCACCGGTAAGGACAGCGGCTACGAGCAGTACTTC

J gene: TRBJ2-7
CDR3 length: 14
V gene: TRBV5-1
D gene: -
clone size: -
CDR3 protein: CASSLEARAYEQYF
CDR3 DNA: TGCGCCAGCAGCTTGGAAGCGCGGGCCTACGAGCAGTACTTC

J gene: TRBJ2-2
CDR3 length: 14
V gene: TRBV10-2
D gene: TRBD2
clone size: -
CDR3 protein: CASSVRGNGGELFF
CDR3 DNA: TGCGCCAGCAGTGTGCGGGGGAATGGCGGGGAGCTGTTTTTT

J gene: TRBJ1-6
CDR3 length: 14
V gene: TRBV5-4
D gene: -
clone size: -
CDR3 protein: CASKKTPDNSPLHF
CDR3 DNA: TGTGCCAGCAAAAAGACACCAGATAATTCACCCCTCCACTTT

J gene: TRBJ1-6
CDR3 length: 14
V gene: TRBV5-4
D gene: -
clone size: few
CDR3 protein: CASSSRAHDSPLHF
CDR3 DNA: TGTGCCAGCAGCAGCAGGGCACATGATTCACCCCTCCACTTT

J gene: TRBJ2-1
CDR3 length: 13
V gene: TRBV20-1
D gene: TRBD2
clone size: -
CDR3 protein: CSASAGGYNEQFF
CDR3 DNA: TGCAGTGCTAGTGCGGGGGGGTACAATGAGCAGTTCTTC

J gene: TRBJ2-7
CDR3 length: 14
V gene: TRBV30
D gene: TRBD1
clone size: -
CDR3 protein: CAWRGTGKGYEQYF
CDR3 DNA: TGTGCCTGGAGGGGGACAGGGAAAGGCTACGAGCAGTACTTC

J gene: TRBJ1-3
CDR3 length: 12
V gene: TRBV2
D gene: -
clone size: -
CDR3 protein: CASKGDGNTIYF
CDR3 DNA: TGTGCCAGCAAGGGGGACGGAAACACCATATATTTT

J gene: TRBJ2-7
CDR3 length: 15
V gene: TRBV5-6
D gene: TRBD2
clone size: few
CDR3 protein: CASSNRIGGGSEQYF
CDR3 DNA: TGTGCCAGCAGCAATAGGATAGGCGGGGGGAGCGAGCAGTACTTC